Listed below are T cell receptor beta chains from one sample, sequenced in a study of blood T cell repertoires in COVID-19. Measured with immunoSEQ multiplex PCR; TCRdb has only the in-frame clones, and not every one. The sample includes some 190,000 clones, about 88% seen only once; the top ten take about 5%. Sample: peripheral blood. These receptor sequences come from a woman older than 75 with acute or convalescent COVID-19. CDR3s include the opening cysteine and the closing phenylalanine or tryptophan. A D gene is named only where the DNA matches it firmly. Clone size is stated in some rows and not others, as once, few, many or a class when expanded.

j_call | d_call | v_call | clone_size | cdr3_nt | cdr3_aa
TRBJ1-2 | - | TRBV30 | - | TGTGCCTGGTGGGGGGAATATGGCTACACCTTC | CAWWGEYGYTF
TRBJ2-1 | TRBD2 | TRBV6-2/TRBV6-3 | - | TGTGCCAGCAGTCGGGTTGGGGGGGGGAGTGAGCAGTTCTTC | CASSRVGGGSEQFF
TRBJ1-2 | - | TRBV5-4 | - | TGTGCCAGCAGCTTGGAAGGGGGACCCTCGTATGGCTACACCTTC | CASSLEGGPSYGYTF
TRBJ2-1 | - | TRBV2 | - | TGTGCCAGCAGTCGACAGTTTAGCTCCTACAATGAGCAGTTCTTC | CASSRQFSSYNEQFF
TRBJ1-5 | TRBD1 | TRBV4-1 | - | TGCGCCAGCAGCCAAGGCACAGGGGGATTGGGCAATCAGCCCCAGCATTTT | CASSQGTGGLGNQPQHF
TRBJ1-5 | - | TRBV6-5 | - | TGTGCCAGCTCGGACGGGAGGTTCAATCAGCCCCAGCATTTT | CASSDGRFNQPQHF
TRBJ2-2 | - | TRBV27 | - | TGTGCCAGCAGCCTCCGTTCGGGTTTCGGTGGGGAGCTGTTTTTT | CASSLRSGFGGELFF
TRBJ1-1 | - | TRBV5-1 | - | TGCGCCAGCAGCTTGGCCGTCAGGCAGGGAAGGAACACTGAAGCTTTCTTT | CASSLAVRQGRNTEAFF
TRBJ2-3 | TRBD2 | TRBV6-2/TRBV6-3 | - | TGTGCCAGCAGTCTACTAGCGGGAGGCACAGATACGCAGTATTTT | CASSLLAGGTDTQYF
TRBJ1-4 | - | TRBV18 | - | TGTGCCAGCTCACCAGAAGTCGGGGGGGCTAATGAAAAACTGTTTTTT | CASSPEVGGANEKLFF
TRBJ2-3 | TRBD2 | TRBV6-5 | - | TGTGCCAGCAGGTTGGGACTAGCTGTAGATACGCAGTATTTT | CASRLGLAVDTQYF
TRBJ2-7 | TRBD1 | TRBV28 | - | TGTGCCAGCAGTCACGGACAGGGGGCATCCTACGAGCAGTACTTC | CASSHGQGASYEQYF
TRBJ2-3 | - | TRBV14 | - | TGTGCCAGCAGCCAAGTTTTCAGTTCTCTCGGGGATACGCAGTATTTT | CASSQVFSSLGDTQYF
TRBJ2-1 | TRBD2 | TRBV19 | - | TGTGCCAGTAGGACTAGCGGGAGGGCCTTAGACAATGAGCAGTTCTTC | CASRTSGRALDNEQFF
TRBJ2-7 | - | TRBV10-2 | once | TGCGCCAGCCATAAAGATGACAAGTCGATGGGGAGTACCTACGAGCAGTACTTC | CASHKDDKSMGSTYEQYF
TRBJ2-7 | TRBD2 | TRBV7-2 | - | TGTGCCAGCAGCTTAGGGTTGGTCGGCGGGAGACTGTACTTC | CASSLGLVGGRLYF
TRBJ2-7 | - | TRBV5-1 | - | TGCGCCAGCAGCTTGTGGCCCGGTAGCGACGAGCAGTACTTC | CASSLWPGSDEQYF
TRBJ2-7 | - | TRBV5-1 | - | TGCGCCAGCAGCTCCAGACGGCTGCGGGAGCAGTACTTC | CASSSRRLREQYF
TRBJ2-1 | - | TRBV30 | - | TGTGCCTGGAGTGGGACAGTCGATGAGCAGTTCTTC | CAWSGTVDEQFF
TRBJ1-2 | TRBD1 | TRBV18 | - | TGTGCCAGCTCACCAACGACAGGGACCCTAGCCTTC | CASSPTTGTLAF
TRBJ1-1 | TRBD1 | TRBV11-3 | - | TGTGCCAGCAGCTCGTACAGGGGGCTGGCTTTCTTT | CASSSYRGLAFF
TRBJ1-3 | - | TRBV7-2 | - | TGTGCCAGCAGCCCACACAGGGTGGGTACGGCCACCATATATTTT | CASSPHRVGTATIYF
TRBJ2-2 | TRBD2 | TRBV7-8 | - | TGTGCCAGCAGCCCCCGGGGACTACTCACCGGGGAGCTGTTTTTT | CASSPRGLLTGELFF
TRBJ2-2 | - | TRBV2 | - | TGTGCCAGCATGGAGACCCCATACACCGGGGAGCTGTTTTTT | CASMETPYTGELFF
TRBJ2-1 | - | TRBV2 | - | TGTGCCAGCAGTGAAAGAGGTAGAGACTACAATGAGCAGTTCTTC | CASSERGRDYNEQFF
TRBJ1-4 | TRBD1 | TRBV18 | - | TGTGCCAGCTCACCACGGACAGGGAAGGGTGAAAAACTGTTTTTT | CASSPRTGKGEKLFF
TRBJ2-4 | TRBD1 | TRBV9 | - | TGTGCCAGCAGCGTAGGAGGACAGGGGGTAGGGAGCATTCAGTACTTC | CASSVGGQGVGSIQYF
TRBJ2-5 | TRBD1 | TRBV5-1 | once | TGCGCCAGCAGCTTGCCCGGGACAGGGTTACAAGAGACCCAGTACTTC | CASSLPGTGLQETQYF
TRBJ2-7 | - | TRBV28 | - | TGTGCCAGCAGCCCCCCAGGCAGCACCTACGAGCAGTACTTC | CASSPPGSTYEQYF
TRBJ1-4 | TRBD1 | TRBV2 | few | TGTGCCAGCAGTTCAGGGGGTGAATGGGAAAAACTGTTTTTT | CASSSGGEWEKLFF
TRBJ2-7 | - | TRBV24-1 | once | TGTGCCACCAGTGATTCAGGGGACCCATCCTACGAGCAGTACTTC | CATSDSGDPSYEQYF
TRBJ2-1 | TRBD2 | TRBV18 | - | TGTGCCAGCTCACCAAACCTAGCGGCCCACAATGAGCAGTTCTTC | CASSPNLAAHNEQFF
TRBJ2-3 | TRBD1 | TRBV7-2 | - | TGTGCCAGCAGCTTACAGGGGGCGTTGGGAGATACGCAGTATTTT | CASSLQGALGDTQYF
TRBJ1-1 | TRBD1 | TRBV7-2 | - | TGTGCCAGCAGCCTCCAGGGGGTGAGCACTGAAGCTTTCTTT | CASSLQGVSTEAFF
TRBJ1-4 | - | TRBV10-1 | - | TGCGCCAGCAGTTTGGGGGCCAATGAAAAACTGTTTTTT | CASSLGANEKLFF
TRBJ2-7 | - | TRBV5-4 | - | TGTGCCAGCAGCTGGGACACCTACGAGCAGTACTTC | CASSWDTYEQYF
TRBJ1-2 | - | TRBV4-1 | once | TGCGCCAGCAGCCAAGACACGGACTATGGCTACACCTTC | CASSQDTDYGYTF
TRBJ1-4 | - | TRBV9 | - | TGTGCCAGCAGCGAACGGGGGACGGTGAATGAAAAACTGTTTTTT | CASSERGTVNEKLFF
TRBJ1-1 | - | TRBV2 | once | TGTGCCAGCAGGGGAGACGGGCTGTCGAACACTGAAGCTTTCTTT | CASRGDGLSNTEAFF
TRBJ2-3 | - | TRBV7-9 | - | TGTGCCAGCAGTCAGGGTGGGGATACGCAGTATTTT | CASSQGGDTQYF
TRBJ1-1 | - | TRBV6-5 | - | TGTGCCAGCAGAACAGGGACGGCTGAAGCTTTCTTT | CASRTGTAEAFF
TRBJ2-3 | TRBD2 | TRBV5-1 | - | TGCGCCAGCAGCTTGAATCCCGGGACTAGCGGTACCACAGATACGCAGTATTTT | CASSLNPGTSGTTDTQYF
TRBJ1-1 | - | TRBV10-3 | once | TGTGCCATCAGTGTCACCCCGGGGGAAACTGAAGCTTTCTTT | CAISVTPGETEAFF
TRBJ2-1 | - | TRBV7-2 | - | TGTGCCAGCAGCCCGCAGGGAAAGAATGAGCAGTTCTTC | CASSPQGKNEQFF
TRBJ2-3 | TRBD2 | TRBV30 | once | TGTGCCTGGAGACTAGCGGGGGGCGAGCGGACGCAGTATTTT | CAWRLAGGERTQYF
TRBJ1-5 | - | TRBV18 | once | TGTGCCAGCTCATCAGGGAGCAATCAGCCCCAGCATTTT | CASSSGSNQPQHF